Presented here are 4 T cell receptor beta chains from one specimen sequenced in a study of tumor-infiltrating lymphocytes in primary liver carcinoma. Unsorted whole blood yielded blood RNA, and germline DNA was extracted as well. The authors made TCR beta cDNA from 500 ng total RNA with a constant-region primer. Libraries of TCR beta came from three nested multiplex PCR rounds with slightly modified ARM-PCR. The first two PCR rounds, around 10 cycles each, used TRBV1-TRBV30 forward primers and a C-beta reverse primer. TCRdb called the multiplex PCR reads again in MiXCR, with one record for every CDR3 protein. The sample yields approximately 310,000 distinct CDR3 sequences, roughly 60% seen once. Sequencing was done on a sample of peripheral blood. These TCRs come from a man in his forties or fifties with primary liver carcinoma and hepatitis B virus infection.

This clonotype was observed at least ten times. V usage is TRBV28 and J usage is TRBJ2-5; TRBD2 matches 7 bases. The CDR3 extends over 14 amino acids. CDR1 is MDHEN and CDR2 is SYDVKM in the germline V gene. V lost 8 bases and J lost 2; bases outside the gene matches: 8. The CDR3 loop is CASLDGGIQETQYF. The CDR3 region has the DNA TGTGCCAGCTTGGACGGGGGGATACAAGAGACCCAGTACTTC.

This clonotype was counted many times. The CDR3 DNA reads TGTGCCAGCAGCGCCGGGCTTAATACGCAGTATTTT. Protein product: CASSAGLNTQYF. The rearrangement links TRBV6-2 or TRBV6-3 to TRBJ2-3; no definite D call. Germline lookup yields CDR1 MNHEY and CDR2 SVGEGT. The CDR3 contains 12 residues. V lost 6 bases and J lost 7, with 11 bases in between.

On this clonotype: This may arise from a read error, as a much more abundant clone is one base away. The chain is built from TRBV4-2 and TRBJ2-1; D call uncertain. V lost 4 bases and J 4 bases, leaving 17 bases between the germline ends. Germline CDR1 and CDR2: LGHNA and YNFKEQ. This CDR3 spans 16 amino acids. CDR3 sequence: CASSRLHLEEYNEQFF. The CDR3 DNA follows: TGTGCCAGCAGCCGATTGCACCTAGAGGAATACAATGAGCAGTTCTTC.

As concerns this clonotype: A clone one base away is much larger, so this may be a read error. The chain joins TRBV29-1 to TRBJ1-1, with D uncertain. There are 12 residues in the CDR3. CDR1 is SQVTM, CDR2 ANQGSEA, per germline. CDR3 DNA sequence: TGCAGCGTTGGGATTAAGAACACTGAAGTTTTCTTT. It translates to CSVGIKNTEVFF.